A single sample gave rise to the 3 T cell receptor beta chains below, sequenced in a study of beta chain features in type 1 diabetes. Every isolated RNA sample was fully reverse transcribed, so sequencing captured expressed TCRB transcripts. Only in-frame clones appear in the TCRdb table, and some are missing; sequencing was by immunoSEQ multiplex PCR. The sample lists 250,000 to 400,000 clones, 12% to 15% occurring once. Sample: central memory CD4+ T cells from blood. The source is a young man in good health.

The chain has TRBV6-5 and TRBJ2-7; the D gene is possibly TRBD2 (5 bases). This CDR3 is 13 amino acids long. CDR1 is MNHEY, CDR2 SVGAGI, per germline. V was cut by 2 bases and J by 7 bases, with 12 bases left in between. CDR3 amino acids: CASSYVGMQEQYF. As DNA, the CDR3 is TGTGCCAGCAGTTACGTCGGGATGCAGGAGCAGTACTTC.

The chain couples TRBV11-2 to TRBJ2-6; a possible D gene is TRBD1 (6 bases). There are 15 residues in the CDR3. Germline-derived CDR1 and CDR2 are SGHAT and FQNNGV. The V end was cut by 4 bases, the J end by 1 base, with 8 bases between. CDR3 in DNA: TGTGCCAGCAGCTCGAGGGGGTCTGGGGCCAACGTCCTGACTTTC. This encodes CASSSRGSGANVLTF.

J is TRBJ1-1 and V is TRBV18; D gene uncertain. CDR3 length: 14 residues. Trimming took off 3 bases at V and 5 bases at J, with 13 bases between the two ends. CDR1 and CDR2 (germline): KGHSH, LQKENI. The CDR3 loop is CASSPSFGGTEAFF. The CDR3, as DNA: TGTGCCAGCTCACCCTCGTTCGGAGGTACTGAAGCTTTCTTT.